These T cell receptor beta chains were read from a single sample in a study of shared clonotypes between healthy human individuals. The method was immunoSEQ multiplex PCR; TCRdb's version includes in-frame clones alone and lacks a portion of them. The top ten hold around 0.15% of the sample, which has about 2,500,000 clones, around nine tenths seen once. Sequenced sample: naive CD4+ T cells sorted from blood. The receptors were gathered from a man in his late teens or twenties in good health. The CDR3 runs from the conserved cysteine through the conserved F or W. The D gene is left open where the match is weak. A row's size may be missing; if present it is once, few, many or a size class.

V gene,clone size,D gene,J gene,CDR3 protein,CDR3 DNA
TRBV19,NA,NA,TRBJ2-7,CASSIGAMGQLTYEQYF,TGTGCCAGTAGTATAGGAGCGATGGGGCAGTTGACCTACGAGCAGTACTTC
TRBV6-1,NA,NA,TRBJ1-6,CASSEALRRGHSYNSPLHF,TGTGCCAGCAGTGAAGCGCTTCGTAGGGGACACTCCTATAATTCACCCCTCCACTTT
TRBV6-5,NA,NA,TRBJ2-5,CASSPGTETQYF,TGTGCCAGCAGTCCCGGGACAGAGACCCAGTACTTC
TRBV9,NA,TRBD1,TRBJ1-2,CASSNGQGRINYGYTF,TGTGCCAGCAGCAACGGACAGGGGAGAATAAATTATGGCTACACCTTC
TRBV11-2,NA,NA,TRBJ2-1,CASSLGRSSYNEQFF,TGTGCCAGCAGCTTAGGAAGGAGCTCCTACAATGAGCAGTTCTTC
TRBV7-9,NA,TRBD1,TRBJ1-1,CASSLPWTGEMAEAFF,TGTGCCAGCAGCTTACCTTGGACAGGGGAGATGGCTGAAGCTTTCTTT
TRBV6-5,few,NA,TRBJ1-1,CASSRRGTEAFF,TGTGCCAGCAGCCGCAGGGGTACTGAAGCTTTCTTT
TRBV5-1,few,NA,TRBJ1-3,CASSLVGSGNTIYF,TGCGCCAGCAGCTTGGTGGGTTCTGGAAACACCATATATTTT
TRBV13,NA,TRBD2,TRBJ2-5,CASSLSQRGGQETQYF,TGTGCCAGCAGCTTATCCCAGCGGGGGGGCCAAGAGACCCAGTACTTC
TRBV9,NA,NA,TRBJ2-2,CASSVYGTGELFF,TGTGCCAGCAGCGTATATGGGACCGGGGAGCTGTTTTTT
TRBV28,NA,TRBD1,TRBJ1-6,CASSLRGQGGSPLHF,TGTGCCAGCAGTTTACGTGGACAGGGTGGGTCACCCCTCCACTTT
TRBV5-1,once,NA,TRBJ1-4,CASSNRDGSTNEKLFF,TGCGCCAGCAGCAACCGGGACGGATCAACTAATGAAAAACTGTTTTTT
TRBV30,NA,TRBD1,TRBJ2-7,CARGQGGHEQYF,TGTGCCCGGGGACAGGGGGGCCACGAGCAGTACTTC
TRBV7-2,NA,NA,TRBJ1-1,CASSLQGRDWNTEAFF,TGTGCCAGCAGCTTACAGGGACGGGATTGGAACACTGAAGCTTTCTTT
TRBV19,NA,NA,TRBJ2-3,CASSIGGYQTDTQYF,TGTGCCAGTAGTATAGGAGGGTATCAAACAGATACGCAGTATTTT
TRBV6-5,NA,NA,TRBJ1-1,CASGRGRDHTEAFF,TGTGCCAGCGGACGGGGGCGGGATCACACTGAAGCTTTCTTT
TRBV18,NA,NA,TRBJ1-3,CASSRALGYSGNTIYF,TGTGCCAGCTCACGGGCGTTGGGATACTCTGGAAACACCATATATTTT
TRBV5-4,NA,TRBD2,TRBJ2-3,CASSLSGGRAGDTQYF,TGTGCCAGCAGCTTGTCCGGCGGGAGGGCCGGAGATACGCAGTATTTT
TRBV28,NA,NA,TRBJ1-2,CASSSDDYGYTF,TGTGCCAGCAGTTCCGATGACTATGGCTACACCTTC
TRBV28,NA,TRBD1,TRBJ2-7,CASSLIGQGAGEQYF,TGTGCCAGCAGTTTAATCGGACAGGGGGCTGGTGAGCAGTACTTC
TRBV6-1,NA,NA,TRBJ2-2,CASGNTGELFF,TGTGCCAGCGGGAACACCGGGGAGCTGTTTTTT
TRBV6-5,NA,NA,TRBJ1-2,CASSYSQGVYGYTF,TGTGCCAGCAGTTACTCTCAAGGCGTTTATGGCTACACCTTC
TRBV6-5,NA,TRBD1,TRBJ2-7,CASSYSEGGPYEQYF,TGTGCCAGCAGTTACTCAGAAGGGGGCCCCTACGAGCAGTACTTC
TRBV6-5,NA,NA,TRBJ2-2,CASRRRDTGELFF,TGTGCCAGCAGGCGGAGGGACACCGGGGAGCTGTTTTTT
TRBV6-5,NA,TRBD2,TRBJ2-3,CASSPGLVTDTQYF,TGTGCCAGCAGCCCCGGACTAGTCACAGATACGCAGTATTTT
TRBV27,NA,TRBD2,TRBJ2-5,CASSNSGRTETQYF,TGTGCCAGCAGTAATAGCGGGAGGACTGAGACCCAGTACTTC
TRBV5-4,NA,TRBD2,TRBJ2-1,CASRPGLAGRDEQFF,TGTGCCAGCAGACCAGGACTAGCGGGGCGGGATGAGCAGTTCTTC
TRBV27,NA,NA,TRBJ1-5,CASRNRAGGINQPQHF,TGTGCCAGCAGAAATCGGGCGGGAGGGATTAATCAGCCCCAGCATTTT